This note documents a single TCR beta chain sequence. This entry is derived from a study of blood T cell repertoires in COVID-19. Original analysis: Amplification with reference gene primers provided the estimates of nucleated cell counts. TCRdb's table, derived via immunoSEQ multiplex PCR, lists solely in-frame clones and lacks some. The V and J calls and clone size were taken over from that table, and D and trimming were inferred from the DNA. The repertoire has over 200,000 clones, just under 85% of them found once; the top ten carry 6.5% to 9%. This sequence was found in a woman aged 50 to 60 with active or convalescent COVID-19. Sequencing was carried out using peripheral blood.

This CDR3 reads CSVEAGWDYGYTF. The CDR3 coding sequence is TGCAGCGTTGAAGCAGGGTGGGACTATGGCTACACCTTC. The V and J genes are TRBV29-1 and TRBJ1-2, with D possibly matching TRBD1 (5 bases). The CDR3 is made up of 13 amino acids. The germline CDR1 and CDR2 sequences are SQVTM and ANQGSEA. Between the trimmed V and J ends, which lost 1 base and 3 bases, there was a span of 9 bases.